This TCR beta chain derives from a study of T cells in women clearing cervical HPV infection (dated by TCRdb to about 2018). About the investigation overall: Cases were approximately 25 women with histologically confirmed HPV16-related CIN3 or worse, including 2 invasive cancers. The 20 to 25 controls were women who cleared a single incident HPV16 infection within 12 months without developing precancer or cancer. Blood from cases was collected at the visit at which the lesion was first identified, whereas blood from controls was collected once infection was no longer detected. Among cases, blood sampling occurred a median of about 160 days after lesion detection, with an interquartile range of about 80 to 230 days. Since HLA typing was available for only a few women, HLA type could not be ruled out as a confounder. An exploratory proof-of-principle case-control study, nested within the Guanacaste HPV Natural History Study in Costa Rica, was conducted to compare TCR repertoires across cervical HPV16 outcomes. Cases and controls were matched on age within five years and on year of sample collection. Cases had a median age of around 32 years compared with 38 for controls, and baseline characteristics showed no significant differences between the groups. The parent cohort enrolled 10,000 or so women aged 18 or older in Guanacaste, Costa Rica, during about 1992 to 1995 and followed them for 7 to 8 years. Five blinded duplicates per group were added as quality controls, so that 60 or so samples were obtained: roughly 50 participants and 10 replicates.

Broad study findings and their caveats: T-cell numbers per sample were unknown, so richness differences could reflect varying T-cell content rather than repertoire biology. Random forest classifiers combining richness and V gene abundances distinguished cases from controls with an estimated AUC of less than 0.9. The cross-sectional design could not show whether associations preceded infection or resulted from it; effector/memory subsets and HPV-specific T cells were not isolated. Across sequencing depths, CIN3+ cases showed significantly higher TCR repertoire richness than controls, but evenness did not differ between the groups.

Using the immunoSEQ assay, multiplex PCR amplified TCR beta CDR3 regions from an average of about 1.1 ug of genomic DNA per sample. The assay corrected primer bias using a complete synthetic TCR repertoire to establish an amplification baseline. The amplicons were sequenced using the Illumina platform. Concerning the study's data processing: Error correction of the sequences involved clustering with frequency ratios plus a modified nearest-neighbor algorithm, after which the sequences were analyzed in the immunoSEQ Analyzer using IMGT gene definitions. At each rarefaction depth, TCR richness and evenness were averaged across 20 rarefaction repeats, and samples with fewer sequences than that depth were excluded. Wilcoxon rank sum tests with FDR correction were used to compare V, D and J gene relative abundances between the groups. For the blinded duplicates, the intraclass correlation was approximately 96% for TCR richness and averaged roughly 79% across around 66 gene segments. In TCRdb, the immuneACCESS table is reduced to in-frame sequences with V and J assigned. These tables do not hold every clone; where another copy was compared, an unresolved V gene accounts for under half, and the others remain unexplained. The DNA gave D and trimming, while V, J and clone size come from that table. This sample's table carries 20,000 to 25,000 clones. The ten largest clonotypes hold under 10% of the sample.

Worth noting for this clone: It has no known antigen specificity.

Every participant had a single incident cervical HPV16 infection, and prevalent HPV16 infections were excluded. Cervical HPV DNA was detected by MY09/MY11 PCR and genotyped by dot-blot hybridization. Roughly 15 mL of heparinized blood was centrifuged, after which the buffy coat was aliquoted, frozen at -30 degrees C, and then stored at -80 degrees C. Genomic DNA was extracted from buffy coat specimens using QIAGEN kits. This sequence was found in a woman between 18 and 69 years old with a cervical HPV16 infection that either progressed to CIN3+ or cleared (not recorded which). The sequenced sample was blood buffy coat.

The sequenced part of the CDR3 DNA is TGCAGCGCCGGGGGTTCCGTCCCCAATGAG. Protein translation: CSAGGSVPNE. From start to end, the CDR3 is CSAGGSVPNEQFF. The receptor chain draws on TRBV29-1 and TRBJ2-1, with TRBD2 tentatively as D gene (6 bases match). The read terminates 3 residues before the CDR3 end, so the remaining end is supplied by the germline J gene. In the germline V gene, CDR1 corresponds to SQVTM and CDR2 to ANQGSEA. Taken from cysteine to phenylalanine, the CDR3 has 13 residues. The 30 bases shown cover part of the CDR3, and their frame starts at base 1. The junction shows trimming of 7 bases on V and 6 bases on J, plus 16 bases between the germline ends.